The rows below give T cell receptor beta chains drawn from one sample of a study of T-cell reconstitution after alpha-beta-depleted transplantation in children. A single record per CDR3 protein comes from TCRdb applying MiXCR to the PCR reads. The profile shows around 490,000 distinct CDR3 sequences, about 10% of them singletons. Sequenced here: PBMCs, mostly from graft donor cells, sampled 180 days after TCRalphabeta/CD19-depleted stem cell transplant. The receptor source for this set is a female patient aged 2 to 10 who had a stem cell transplant for aplastic anemia, so the T cells may come from the graft donor. Each CDR3 is given with its conserved first and last residue. A D gene is named only where the DNA matches it firmly. Some rows mark clone size as missing; the rest say once, few, many or name a class of expanded clone.

j_call: TRBJ1-5
v_call: TRBV5-1
clone_size: NA
d_call: NA
cdr3_aa: CASSRAENQPQHF
cdr3_nt: TGCGCCAGCAGCAGGGCAGAAAATCAGCCCCAGCATTTT

j_call: TRBJ2-1
v_call: TRBV29-1
clone_size: NA
d_call: NA
cdr3_aa: CSVAGTAGQGGEQFF
cdr3_nt: TGCAGCGTGGCCGGGACCGCGGGTCAGGGGGGTGAGCAGTTCTTC

j_call: TRBJ1-1
v_call: TRBV5-8
clone_size: few
d_call: NA
cdr3_aa: CASSLGLGVNTEAFF
cdr3_nt: TGTGCCAGCAGCTTGGGGTTAGGGGTGAACACTGAAGCTTTCTTT

j_call: TRBJ1-1
v_call: TRBV5-1
clone_size: many
d_call: NA
cdr3_aa: CASSLYTTVNTEAFF
cdr3_nt: TGCGCCAGCAGCTTATATACAACGGTGAACACTGAAGCTTTCTTT

j_call: TRBJ2-5
v_call: TRBV20-1
clone_size: NA
d_call: NA
cdr3_aa: CSARHLHSGMETQYF
cdr3_nt: TGCAGTGCTAGACACCTACACAGTGGAATGGAGACCCAGTACTTC

j_call: TRBJ2-1
v_call: TRBV12-3/TRBV12-4
clone_size: few
d_call: NA
cdr3_aa: CASSPRVAGNNEQFF
cdr3_nt: TGTGCCAGCAGCCCGAGAGTGGCGGGGAACAATGAGCAGTTCTTC

j_call: TRBJ2-2
v_call: TRBV9
clone_size: NA
d_call: NA
cdr3_aa: CASSVVDRNTGELFF
cdr3_nt: TGTGCCAGCAGCGTAGTCGACAGAAACACCGGGGAGCTGTTTTTT

j_call: TRBJ2-1
v_call: TRBV20-1
clone_size: NA
d_call: TRBD2
cdr3_aa: CSAHPPLAGGPLSYNEQFF
cdr3_nt: TGCAGTGCTCACCCACCCCTAGCGGGAGGGCCCCTCTCCTACAATGAGCAGTTCTTC

j_call: TRBJ2-4
v_call: TRBV27
clone_size: few
d_call: TRBD1
cdr3_aa: CASSFPGQGSYF
cdr3_nt: TGTGCCAGCAGTTTTCCGGGACAGGGTTCTTACTTC

j_call: TRBJ1-2
v_call: TRBV14
clone_size: few
d_call: TRBD1
cdr3_aa: CASSQDWGQGGGYTF
cdr3_nt: TGTGCCAGCAGCCAAGATTGGGGTCAGGGGGGCGGCTACACCTTC

j_call: TRBJ2-5
v_call: TRBV28
clone_size: NA
d_call: TRBD2
cdr3_aa: CASSSTGLASQETQYF
cdr3_nt: TGTGCCAGCAGTAGCACCGGACTAGCTTCCCAAGAGACCCAGTACTTC

j_call: TRBJ2-5
v_call: TRBV7-8
clone_size: NA
d_call: NA
cdr3_aa: CASSPRGFSLETQYF
cdr3_nt: TGTGCCAGCAGCCCCAGAGGATTTTCCTTGGAGACCCAGTACTTC

j_call: TRBJ2-7
v_call: TRBV11-2
clone_size: few
d_call: NA
cdr3_aa: CASSLEPPGSGSYEQYF
cdr3_nt: TGTGCCAGCAGCTTAGAGCCCCCCGGTAGCGGCTCCTACGAGCAGTACTTC

j_call: TRBJ1-2
v_call: TRBV28
clone_size: NA
d_call: NA
cdr3_aa: CASSFRPPRGYGYTF
cdr3_nt: TGTGCCAGCAGTTTTAGGCCACCGAGGGGCTATGGCTACACCTTC

j_call: TRBJ2-1
v_call: TRBV12-3/TRBV12-4
clone_size: NA
d_call: TRBD2
cdr3_aa: CASSFPSGARVSYNEQFF
cdr3_nt: TGTGCCAGCAGTTTTCCTAGCGGGGCCCGGGTGTCCTACAATGAGCAGTTCTTC

j_call: TRBJ2-3
v_call: TRBV24-1
clone_size: once
d_call: TRBD2
cdr3_aa: CATSDSLGSGGSTDTQYF
cdr3_nt: TGTGCCACCAGTGATTCCCTAGGTAGCGGGGGGTCCACAGATACGCAGTATTTT

j_call: TRBJ2-1
v_call: TRBV19
clone_size: few
d_call: NA
cdr3_aa: CASSITGFYNEQFF
cdr3_nt: TGTGCCAGTAGTATCACCGGGTTTTACAATGAGCAGTTCTTC